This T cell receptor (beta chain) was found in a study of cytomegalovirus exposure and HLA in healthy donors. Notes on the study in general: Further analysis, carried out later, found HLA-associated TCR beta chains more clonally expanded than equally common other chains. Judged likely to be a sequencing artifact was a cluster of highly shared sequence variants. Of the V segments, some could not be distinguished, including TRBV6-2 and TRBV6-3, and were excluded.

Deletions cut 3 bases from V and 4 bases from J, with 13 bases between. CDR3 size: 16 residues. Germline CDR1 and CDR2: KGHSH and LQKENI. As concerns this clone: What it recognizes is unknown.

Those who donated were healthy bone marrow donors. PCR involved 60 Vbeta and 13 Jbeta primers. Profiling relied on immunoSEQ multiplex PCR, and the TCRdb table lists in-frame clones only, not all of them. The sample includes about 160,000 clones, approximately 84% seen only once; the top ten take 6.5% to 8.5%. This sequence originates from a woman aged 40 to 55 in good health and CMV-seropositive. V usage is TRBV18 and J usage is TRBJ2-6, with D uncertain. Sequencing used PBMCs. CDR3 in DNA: TGTGCCAGCTCACCTTTGATAGCAGTCGGGGCCAACGTCCTGACTTTC. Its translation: CASSPLIAVGANVLTF.